These 26 T cell receptor beta chains share one sample of origin, sequenced in a study of shared clonotypes between healthy human individuals. Sequenced by immunoSEQ multiplex PCR; TCRdb stores in-frame clones only, minus some. The table lists under 850,000 clones, 72% of them singletons. The sample was memory CD4+ T cells sorted from blood. The subset: CD45RA-negative fraction. The origin of the receptors is a woman aged 25 to 39 in good health.

This clone showed up just once. The chain joins TRBV5-6 to TRBJ2-2, with D unresolved. Germline V lookup: CDR1 SGHDT, CDR2 YYEEEE. The CDR3 contains 17 residues. The ends were cut back, 1 base at V and 8 bases at J, with 21 bases in the middle. The CDR3 loop is CASSLPRWTDGSGELFF. CDR3 DNA: TGTGCCAGCAGCTTGCCGCGCTGGACGGATGGTTCTGGGGAGCTGTTTTTT. Full variable domain (missing parts from reference TRBV5-6 and TRBJ2-2): DAGVTQSPTHLIKTRGQQVTLRCSPKSGHDTVSWYQQALGQGPQFIFQYYEEEERQRGNFPDRFSGHQFPNYSSELNVNALLLGDSALYLCASSLPRWTDGSGELFFGEGSRLTVL.

The J gene is TRBJ2-5, the V gene TRBV30, with D unresolved. The CDR3 is 13 amino acids. Germline V CDR1 and CDR2: GTSNPN, SVGIG (reference sequence). V was trimmed by 0 bases and J by 4 bases, leaving 9 bases between them. The CDR3: CAWSVGRRETQYF. CDR3 coding DNA: TGTGCCTGGAGTGTAGGTAGGAGAGAGACCCAGTACTTC.

This clone was seen just once. V usage is TRBV2 and J usage is TRBJ2-1; 9 positions match TRBD1. This CDR3 contains 15 residues. Germline loops: CDR1 SNHLY, CDR2 FYNNEI. V lost 1 base to trimming and J lost 14 bases; unmatched junction nucleotides: 12. The CDR3 DNA is TGTGCCAGCAGTGAAGTGGGACAGGGTGGTTCGCGGGAGTTCTTC. It yields the protein CASSEVGQGGSREFF.

The chain is built from TRBV5-1 and TRBJ2-3; TRBD1 matches 9 bases. Per germline, CDR1 SGHRS and CDR2 YFSETQ. The CDR3 totals 15 residues. V shed 0 bases, J shed 5 bases, and the junction held 4 bases outside the gene matches. The CDR3 sequence is CASSLVSDRGDTQYF. In DNA form, the CDR3 reads TGCGCCAGCAGCTTGGTGTCGGACAGGGGAGATACGCAGTATTTT.

V gene TRBV28 combines with J gene TRBJ1-3, with a possible D match to TRBD1 (5 bases). Germline V gene lookup returns CDR1 MDHEN and CDR2 SYDVKM. The CDR3 runs 14 residues. Between the trimmed V and J ends, which lost 6 bases and 5 bases, there was a span of 14 bases. The CDR3 spells CASSLWGGRNTIYF. In nucleotides, the CDR3 is TGTGCCAGCAGCCTCTGGGGGGGTAGAAACACCATATATTTT.

V and J are TRBV6-5 and TRBJ2-7; D is unclear. The CDR3 is made up of 11 amino acids. CDR1 is MNHEY, CDR2 SVGAGI, per germline. V lost 4 bases to trimming and J lost 6 bases, with 7 bases between them. CDR3 in DNA: TGTGCCAGCAGTTCGGAGTTCGAGCAGTACTTC. Encoded protein: CASSSEFEQYF.

The V and J genes are TRBV27 and TRBJ2-3; the D gene is possibly TRBD2 (6 bases). There are 16 residues in the CDR3. V was pared by 3 bases and J by 0 bases, with 13 bases between. Germline CDR1 is MNHEY and CDR2 is SMNVEV (reference sequence). CDR3 sequence (DNA): TGTGCCAGCAGTTTTGCTACTAGCAGAAGCACAGATACGCAGTATTTT. Translating it yields CASSFATSRSTDTQYF.

This chain joins TRBV9 and TRBJ1-4, with D possibly TRBD1 on 5 matching bases. Deletions cut 3 bases from V and 5 bases from J, with 14 bases between. CDR1 and CDR2 from the germline V gene are SGDLS and YYNGEE. The CDR3 is made up of 15 amino acids. CDR3 sequence (DNA): TGTGCCAGCAGCGCAGGCGGGACTTGGAATGAAAAACTGTTTTTT. Its protein is CASSAGGTWNEKLFF.

The genes are TRBV27 and TRBJ2-7, with a possible D match to TRBD1 (5 bases). V was trimmed by 4 bases and J by 2 bases, leaving 15 bases between them. The CDR3 runs 15 residues. The germline gives CDR1 MNHEY, CDR2 SMNVEV (reference sequence). The chain's CDR3 is CASSYYPTGTYEQYF. CDR3 in DNA: TGTGCCAGCAGTTACTACCCTACAGGAACCTACGAGCAGTACTTC.

The chain joins TRBV18 to TRBJ1-4; TRBD1 matches at 10 bases. Germline V gives CDR1 KGHSH, CDR2 LQKENI. V shed 5 bases, J shed 7 bases, and the junction held 4 bases outside the gene matches. The CDR3 runs to 14 residues. CDR3 DNA: TGTGCCAGCTCAATGGGACAGGGGAGTGAAAAACTGTTTTTT. It translates to CASSMGQGSEKLFF.

Only a few counts were recorded for this clone. The chain employs TRBV6-1 and TRBJ1-1; TRBD1 is a possible D gene (5 bases). V lost 8 bases to trimming and J lost 5 bases, with 18 bases between them. The germline V gene has CDR1 MNHNS and CDR2 SASEGT. This CDR3 has 14 amino acids. The CDR3 DNA follows: TGTGCCAGCTGGGGCACCACTAAAGGAACTGAAGCTTTCTTT. It translates to CASWGTTKGTEAFF.

The chain joins TRBV19 to TRBJ1-2; D unclear. Germline values: CDR1 LNHDA, CDR2 SQIVND (reference sequence). The CDR3 loop spans 13 amino acids. Trimming removed 11 bases at V and 4 bases at J, with 17 bases between. The CDR3 is CASRWFSGYGYTF. CDR3 DNA sequence: TGTGCCTCCAGATGGTTCTCGGGCTATGGCTACACCTTC.

This sequence joins TRBV6-5 and TRBJ2-7; maybe TRBD2 (5 bases). Trimming left V 6 bases short and J 0 bases short, with 15 bases between. The germline CDR1 and CDR2 sequences are MNHEY and SVGAGI. There are 15 residues in the CDR3. The CDR3 DNA follows: TGTGCCAGCAGGCCGAGACACGGGGACTCCTACGAGCAGTACTTC. Protein product: CASRPRHGDSYEQYF.

V gene TRBV30 combines with J gene TRBJ1-5, with 9 positions matching TRBD1. CDR1 is GTSNPN and CDR2 is SVGIG in the germline V gene (reference sequence). V trimming: 5 bases; J trimming: 6 bases; junction bases outside the gene matches: 8. The CDR3 contains 14 residues. Written as DNA, the CDR3 is TGTGCCTGGGACCAAGGGACAGGGTTTCAGCCCCAGCATTTT. This encodes CAWDQGTGFQPQHF.

The chain is built from TRBV6-5 and TRBJ1-2; 8 nucleotides match TRBD1. J gave up 11 bases and V 2 bases, and 10 bases lay outside the gene matches. This CDR3 region has 14 residues. The germline gives CDR1 MNHEY, CDR2 SVGAGI. CDR3 in amino acids: CASSYTLGQGLYTF. The CDR3 DNA follows: TGTGCCAGCAGTTACACTCTTGGACAGGGACTTTACACCTTC.

The chain recombines TRBV15 with TRBJ2-2, with 8 bases fitting TRBD2. With 4 bases clipped from V and 4 bases from J, the junction kept 5 bases outside the gene matches. Germline CDR1 is LNHNV and CDR2 is YYDKDF (reference sequence). The CDR3 runs to 15 residues. CDR3 nucleotide sequence: TGTGCCACCAGCACCCGGGGGGGCCGCACCGGGGAGCTGTTTTTT. Translated: CATSTRGGRTGELFF.

The gene calls are TRBV7-9 and TRBJ1-2, with 8 bases aligning to TRBD1. The germline V gene encodes CDR1 SEHNR and CDR2 FQNEAQ (reference sequence). Unmatched junction bases numbered 7, after V lost 5 bases and J lost 8 bases. The CDR3 loop spans 13 amino acids. The CDR3 nucleotides read TGTGCCAGCAGCCTGGGGACAGGCAGAGGCTACACCTTC. Its translation: CASSLGTGRGYTF.

The chain links TRBV6-5 to TRBJ2-7; D may be TRBD1 (5 bases). This CDR3 has 15 amino acids. Between the trimmed V and J ends, which lost 2 bases and 3 bases, there was a span of 14 bases. CDR1 MNHEY and CDR2 SVGAGI come from the germline V gene. The CDR3: CASSYSYSDNYEQYF. Here the CDR3 DNA reads TGTGCCAGCAGTTACAGTTACTCGGACAACTACGAGCAGTACTTC.

This clone appeared a few times. The chain joins TRBV10-3 to TRBJ2-1, with 12 bases aligning to TRBD2. Germline CDR1 ENHRY, CDR2 SYGVKD. V shed 8 bases and J 7 bases; nucleotides not matched to a gene: 9. The CDR3 is 15 residues long. The CDR3 sequence is CAISILAGGTNEQFF. In DNA form, the CDR3 reads TGTGCCATCTCCATACTAGCGGGAGGTACGAATGAGCAGTTCTTC.

The chain links TRBV28 to TRBJ1-5; TRBD1 aligns across 10 bases. This CDR3 region has 16 residues. Germline CDR1 reads MDHEN; CDR2 reads SYDVKM. V trimming: 6 bases; J trimming: 0 bases; junction bases outside the gene matches: 5. The CDR3 DNA is TGTGCCAGCAGAGACAGGGGGCCCCATAGCAATCAGCCCCAGCATTTT. It specifies CASRDRGPHSNQPQHF.

The chain uses TRBV5-1 and TRBJ2-5; a possible D gene is TRBD1 (6 bases). The V end was cut by 7 bases, the J end by 4 bases, with 26 bases between. The length of the CDR3 is 17 residues. The germline CDR1 and CDR2 sequences are SGHRS and YFSETQ. The CDR3 coding sequence is TGCGCCAGCTGCCCCGGCAGACAGGTGGACTTTTCAGAGACCCAGTACTTC. It codes for CASCPGRQVDFSETQYF.

V is TRBV10-3 and J is TRBJ1-4; 10 bases are a match to TRBD1. Germline V gene sequence: CDR1 ENHRY, CDR2 SYGVKD. The CDR3 contains 14 residues. Losses at the gene ends were 4 bases for V and 10 bases for J; bases not matched to a gene: 6. CDR3: CAISGPGQGGKLFF. CDR3 nucleotide sequence: TGTGCCATCAGTGGACCCGGACAGGGGGGAAAACTGTTTTTT.

This clone was detected only a few times. This chain connects TRBV2 to TRBJ2-3, with D possibly TRBD2 on 5 matching bases. The CDR3 covers 16 residues. Germline V CDR1 and CDR2: SNHLY, FYNNEI. V lost 7 bases and J lost 0, with 17 bases in between. The CDR3 DNA reads TGTGCCAGCACCGAACAACTAGATCCTAGCACAGATACGCAGTATTTT. This encodes CASTEQLDPSTDTQYF.

J is TRBJ2-3 and V is TRBV11-3; unclear D gene. This CDR3 spans 13 amino acids. V lost 1 base and J 6 bases, leaving 8 bases between the germline ends. The V gene's germline CDR1 is SGHNT and CDR2 YENEEA. CDR3 sequence: CASSLGPLDTQYF. In nucleotides, the CDR3 is TGTGCCAGCAGCTTAGGCCCCCTGGATACGCAGTATTTT.

This clone was picked up a small number of times. The chain recombines TRBV6-5 with TRBJ2-2; no clear D gene. V lost 5 bases and J 0 bases, leaving 10 bases between the germline ends. Germline-derived CDR1 and CDR2 are MNHEY and SVGAGI. The CDR3 consists of 15 residues. CDR3 nucleotide sequence: TGTGCCAGCAGTCACTTGACTGCGAACACCGGGGAGCTGTTTTTT. Amino acid sequence: CASSHLTANTGELFF.

This clone was picked up one time. V gene TRBV9 combines with J gene TRBJ2-1; 8 bases align to TRBD2. The CDR3 totals 14 residues. Germline CDR1 and CDR2: SGDLS and YYNGEE. The V segment lost 4 bases and the J segment 7 bases; nucleotides outside the gene matches: 7. CDR3 bases: TGTGCCAGCAGCTCCGGACTAGCTGAGAATGAGCAGTTCTTC. Translation: CASSSGLAENEQFF.